The present TCR beta chain was sequenced within a study of blood T cell repertoires in COVID-19 (TCRdb year 2020). For context, the study as a whole: Samples from collaborators originated in the United States, Italy and Spain and spanned both the acute and convalescent phases of COVID-19. The prospective study material was composed of cDNA or gDNA derived from T cells, B-cell-depleted T cells, or PBMCs. The dataset comprised deeply sampled blood TCRbeta repertoires from subjects exposed to, actively infected with, or recovered from COVID-19. A freely available public database, intended as a resource for researchers studying the immune response to SARS-CoV-2, is where the repertoires were released. Samples were obtained from the ongoing ImmuneRACE study (first 160 participants) and from 950 to 1,500 subjects provided by 6 global collaborators. A de-identified subject ID, COVID-19 status, age in years and sex were almost always included in the sample metadata. HLA class I and class II types, where available, came from metadata supplied by the sample provider rather than from assay-based typing. What the study reported, not specific to this receptor: The amount of clinical and demographic metadata varied by source and participant and was provided uncurated.

Comments on this clone: Its antigen remains undetermined. No much larger clonotype is one base removed from it; base qualities were not supplied.

The collaborating institutions used their own protocols to collect whole blood in K2EDTA tubes. Collaborator samples were shipped for TCRbeta analysis as frozen whole blood, isolated PBMCs, or DNA extracted from either sample type. TCRbeta CDR3 regions were amplified from genomic DNA by means of the immunoSEQ Assay, a bias-controlled multiplex PCR. On the authors' methods: Nucleated cell counts per sample were estimated from amplification of reference gene primers within the assay. To quantify the absolute abundance of each unique TCRbeta CDR3 rearrangement, sequence reads were collapsed and filtered. For each sample, productive Simpson clonality was calculated by taking the square root of Simpson's diversity index across productive rearrangements. The source is immuneACCESS, and TCRdb retained only in-frame sequences with V and J called. Part of the clones is not carried over; for the studies checked, unresolved V genes explain less than half of this, and the remainder is unexplained. That table is the source of V, J and clone size, and D and trimming were worked out from the DNA. The sample records over 250,000 clones, nearly 90% of which are singletons. Clones ranked in the top ten supply 0.65% to 0.95% of the sample.

The CDR3 numbers 19 residues from cysteine through phenylalanine. Here the CDR3 DNA is all that survives: 57 bases in frame from base 1. V gives up 0 bases and J gives up 5 bases, and the segment between their germline ends measures 25 bases. CDR1 and CDR2 were assigned from the germline V gene (reference sequence) as LNHDA and SQIVND. What was sequenced was peripheral blood. The V and J segments used are TRBV19 and TRBJ1-1; no D segment can be confidently identified. The source is a woman aged 25-40 years with acute or convalescent COVID-19. The DNA is as follows: TGTGCCAGTAGTATAGATTTTGTCGGGGTCCGGGGAGTTCGGACTGAAGCTTTCTTT. It translates to CASSIDFVGVRGVRTEAFF.